This T cell receptor (beta chain) was sequenced for a study of T cells after yellow fever vaccination. Germline CDR1 and CDR2: SGHRS and YFSETQ. After removal of 7 bases from V and 1 base from J, the junction contained 2 bases not matched to a gene. The CDR3 length is 14 residues. Only a few counts were recorded for this clonotype. From the 5' RACE reads, TCRdb called clonotypes with MiXCR, one entry per CDR3 protein. The sample records more than 250,000 distinct CDR3 sequences, around 6.8% being singletons. This sample comprised PBMCs, obtained about 49 days after the first yellow fever vaccination. This clonotype originated in a man aged 18 to 30 who received the YFV17D yellow fever vaccine. The rearrangement links TRBV5-1 to TRBJ2-2; TRBD1 agrees at 9 bases. The CDR3 reads CASSTGGNTGELFF. For the CDR3, the DNA is TGCGCCAGCTCGACAGGGGGGAACACCGGGGAGCTGTTTTTT.